This TCR beta chain was documented in a study of cytomegalovirus exposure and HLA in healthy donors. Points on this clone: What it binds is not known.

Overall study findings and caveats: A highly shared variant cluster was judged a likely technical artifact. In a later analysis, V- and J-gene trimming of beta chains associated with a DCLRE1C missense variant, replicated independently.

Germline lookup yields CDR1 LNHNV and CDR2 YYDKDF (reference sequence). Trimming shortened V by 5 bases and J by 2 bases, and 11 bases separated the two germline ends. This CDR3 contains 14 residues. Both 60 Vbeta primers and 13 Jbeta primers went into the PCR. The table came from immunoSEQ multiplex PCR; TCRdb's copy has only in-frame clones and leaves some out. The sample carries about 97,000 clones, roughly 70% recorded once. Sequencing input: PBMCs. This chain uses TRBV15 with TRBJ2-3; tentatively, D is TRBD1 (6 bases). This clonotype originated in a man aged 50-59 years in good health and CMV-seronegative. CDR3 sequence (DNA): TGTGCCACCAGCCCCGGACAGTCCACAGATACGCAGTATTTT. Protein sequence: CATSPGQSTDTQYF.